This T cell receptor beta chain was found in a study of human T cells and chemical hapten exposure. About the study: Variability of per-sample TCR yields stemmed mainly from small differences in pooled library volume. Whole-study results and caveats: With patch test score, the counts of PT1 expanded TCRs showed a positive correlation.

On this clonotype: Its target is unknown.

The time point is: patch test 1, 2 weeks after DPC sensitization. Treatment in this sample: therapeutic diphenylcyclopropenone sensitization with weekly scalp DPC. The total RNA was obtained from whole blood that was not fractionated. TCRdb re-analysed the RACE reads in MiXCR, keeping a single row per CDR3 protein. The profile shows 100,000 or so distinct CDR3 sequences, about 10% of them singletons. Germline lookup yields CDR1 SGHAT and CDR2 FQNNGV. Trimming shortened V by 0 bases and J by 5 bases, and 5 bases separated the two germline ends. There are 12 residues in the CDR3. The TCR was taken from a man in his forties with alopecia areata. Some clones in this sample may be carry-over from other donors' samples. This sequence joins TRBV11-2 and TRBJ2-7, with TRBD1 as a possible D gene (5 bases). This sample comprised whole blood, obtained in connection with sensitization to the hapten diphenylcyclopropenone (DPC). The CDR3 DNA follows: TGTGCCAGCAGCTTAGACAGGGACGAGCAGTACTTC. This encodes CASSLDRDEQYF.